This T cell receptor (beta chain) was recovered during a study of response to subunit inactivated influenza vaccine. Notes on the study in general: Each seasonal influenza vaccination, the authors suggested, recruits few new T cells.

The V and J ends lost 6 bases and 2 bases respectively, with 15 bases between them. This CDR3 contains 15 residues. Points on this clonotype: Its antigen remains unidentified.

TCRdb called the RT-PCR reads again in MiXCR, with one record for every CDR3 protein. This sample has approximately 500,000 distinct CDR3 sequences; 10% to 15% occur once, and the top ten carry about an eighth. Here the sequenced sample was PBMCs from blood, taken about 40 days after vaccination. This clonotype was sampled from a man between 50 and 59 years old who received an inactivated influenza vaccine. This rearrangement joins TRBV12-3 or TRBV12-4 to TRBJ2-3, with D perhaps assigned TRBD1 or TRBD2 (5 bases each). In nucleotides, the CDR3 is TGTGCCAGCAGCCCACCCGGGACCATCACAGATACGCAGTATTTT. This encodes CASSPPGTITDTQYF.